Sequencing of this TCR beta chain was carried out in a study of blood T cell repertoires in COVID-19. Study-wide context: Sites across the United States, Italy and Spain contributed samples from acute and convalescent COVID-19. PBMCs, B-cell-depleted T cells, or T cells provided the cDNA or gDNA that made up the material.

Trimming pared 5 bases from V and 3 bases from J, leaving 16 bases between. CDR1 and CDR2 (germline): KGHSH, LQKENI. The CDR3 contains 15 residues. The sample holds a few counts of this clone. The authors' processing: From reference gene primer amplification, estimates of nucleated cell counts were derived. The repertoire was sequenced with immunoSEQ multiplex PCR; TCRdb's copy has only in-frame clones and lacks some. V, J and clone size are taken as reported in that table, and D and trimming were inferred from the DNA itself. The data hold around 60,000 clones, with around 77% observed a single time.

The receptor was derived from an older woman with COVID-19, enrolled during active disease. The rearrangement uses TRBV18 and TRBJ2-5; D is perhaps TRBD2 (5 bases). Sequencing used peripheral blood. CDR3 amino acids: CASSAIRDSKETQYF. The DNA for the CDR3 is TGTGCCAGCTCAGCGATTCGGGATTCGAAAGAGACCCAGTACTTC.